The rows below give T cell receptor beta chains drawn from one sample of a study of control samples from healthy donors and cancer patients. Sequencing used immunoSEQ multiplex PCR; TCRdb keeps in-frame clones, though not all of them. The table includes 75,000 to 100,000 clones, more than 75% detected once. Sequencing was performed on blood. These receptors came from a man between 60 and 70 years old in good health. Each CDR3 is given with its conserved first and last residue. Fields, in order: D gene, V gene, clone size, J gene, CDR3 protein, CDR3 DNA. A D gene is named only where the DNA matches it firmly. A row's size may be missing; if present it is once, few, many or a size class.

D gene: .; V gene: TRBV18; clone size: once; J gene: TRBJ1-4; CDR3 protein: CASSPGREGEKLFF; CDR3 DNA: TGTGCCAGCTCACCCGGACGGGAGGGTGAAAAACTGTTTTTT
D gene: .; V gene: TRBV5-1; clone size: .; J gene: TRBJ2-6; CDR3 protein: CASSLDQSSGANVLTF; CDR3 DNA: TGCGCCAGCAGCTTGGACCAGAGCTCTGGGGCCAACGTCCTGACTTTC
D gene: .; V gene: TRBV18; clone size: few; J gene: TRBJ2-1; CDR3 protein: CASSPDVSSYNEQFF; CDR3 DNA: TGTGCCAGCTCACCGGACGTCAGCTCCTACAATGAGCAGTTCTTC
D gene: .; V gene: TRBV3-1/TRBV3-2; clone size: .; J gene: TRBJ1-1; CDR3 protein: CASSQVWGRGDSAFF; CDR3 DNA: TGTGCCAGCAGCCAAGTTTGGGGGAGGGGCGATTCTGCTTTCTTT
D gene: TRBD2; V gene: TRBV12-5; clone size: once; J gene: TRBJ2-1; CDR3 protein: CASGPGGLAGRSSYNEQFF; CDR3 DNA: TGTGCTAGTGGTCCGGGGGGCTTAGCGGGGCGCAGCTCCTACAATGAGCAGTTCTTC
D gene: .; V gene: TRBV2; clone size: .; J gene: TRBJ2-2; CDR3 protein: CASRKGSLNTGELFF; CDR3 DNA: TGTGCCAGCAGGAAGGGTAGTCTGAACACCGGGGAGCTGTTTTTT
D gene: .; V gene: TRBV7-8; clone size: .; J gene: TRBJ2-5; CDR3 protein: CASSPKETQYF; CDR3 DNA: TGTGCCAGCAGCCCAAAAGAGACCCAGTACTTC
D gene: TRBD1; V gene: TRBV5-4; clone size: .; J gene: TRBJ2-7; CDR3 protein: CASSLDPDRGYSYEQYF; CDR3 DNA: TGTGCCAGCAGCTTGGACCCGGACAGGGGCTATTCCTACGAGCAGTACTTC
D gene: TRBD2; V gene: TRBV9; clone size: .; J gene: TRBJ2-1; CDR3 protein: CASSGGTSGSHFNEQFF; CDR3 DNA: TGTGCCAGCAGCGGAGGGACTAGCGGGTCCCATTTTAATGAGCAGTTCTTC
D gene: TRBD2; V gene: TRBV4-1; clone size: .; J gene: TRBJ2-3; CDR3 protein: CASSQEIGTSGFTDTQYF; CDR3 DNA: TGCGCCAGCAGCCAAGAGATTGGGACTAGCGGATTCACAGATACGCAGTATTTT
D gene: TRBD2; V gene: TRBV11-3; clone size: .; J gene: TRBJ2-2; CDR3 protein: CASSLHFRGGGADTGELFF; CDR3 DNA: TGTGCCAGCAGCTTACACTTTCGTGGGGGGGGAGCCGACACCGGGGAGCTGTTTTTT
D gene: .; V gene: TRBV24-1; clone size: few; J gene: TRBJ1-5; CDR3 protein: CATSEGTSNQPQHF; CDR3 DNA: TGTGCCACCAGTGAAGGGACTTCCAATCAGCCCCAGCATTTT
D gene: .; V gene: TRBV10-2; clone size: once; J gene: TRBJ2-7; CDR3 protein: CASRGAAGYEQYF; CDR3 DNA: TGCGCCAGCAGAGGGGCGGCTGGCTACGAGCAGTACTTC
D gene: .; V gene: TRBV28; clone size: .; J gene: TRBJ2-4; CDR3 protein: CASSLRGAGRNIQYF; CDR3 DNA: TGTGCCAGCAGCCTGAGAGGGGCGGGAAGAAACATTCAGTACTTC
D gene: TRBD2; V gene: TRBV4-1; clone size: .; J gene: TRBJ2-3; CDR3 protein: CASSQESPAGGADTQYF; CDR3 DNA: TGCGCCAGCAGCCAAGAAAGCCCAGCGGGGGGCGCAGATACGCAGTATTTT
D gene: .; V gene: TRBV29-1; clone size: .; J gene: TRBJ2-7; CDR3 protein: CSVGQPSYEQYF; CDR3 DNA: TGCAGCGTCGGACAGCCTTCCTACGAGCAGTACTTC